This TCR beta chain was obtained from a study of shared clonotypes between healthy human individuals (dated by TCRdb to the early 2020s). About the investigation overall: The cohort comprised a couple of women and a few men aged 18 to 49 years. Blood TCR repertoires of about 5 healthy adults were deeply sequenced to estimate repertoire size and the extent of clonotype sharing between individuals. Different laboratories and diverse techniques were used to prepare libraries and sequence TCR repertoires, to increase sequencing depth and limit assay-specific biases. Leukapheresis yielded between about 0.9 and 9 billion PBMCs per donor. Findings and caveats that apply to the study as a whole: The genetic and exposure-history diversity represented was limited by the small number of donors. Sampling was limited to blood, and TCR repertoires in tissue likely differ from TCR repertoires in blood. Pairwise subsampling indicated that sequencing depth was expected to affect the degree of clonotype sharing among donors.

Donors were healthy HIV-negative adults with no recently reported acute infections or vaccinations. Every donor was a Caucasian adult living in Nashville, Tennessee, USA. For unsorted samples, about 90 million PBMCs were counted, and genomic DNA was extracted using the QIAamp DNA Blood Mini kit. After blood collection by leukapheresis, PBMCs were isolated using Ficoll-Histopaque density gradient centrifugation and then cryopreserved in the vapor phase of liquid nitrogen. Note on this clone: Its antigen is unknown. There are no base qualities to consult, and no much larger clone falls within one base.

Using the deep immunoSEQ assay, multiplex PCR amplified TCR CDR3 regions from genomic DNA. Genomic DNA extracted from each cell subset was distributed evenly over all wells of several immunoSEQ 96-well plates, and each plate served as one replicate. For unsorted PBMC, 300 to 350 ng genomic DNA, equal to tens of thousands of T cell genomes, was loaded into each replicate PCR. Unsorted PBMC genomic DNA was sequenced across ten immunoSEQ deep assay plates. Purified libraries were quantified with a Qubit 3.0 fluorometer, sized on a Bioanalyzer 2100, and re-quantified with the KAPA Library Quantification kit. Every immunoSEQ 96-well plate was sequenced on a dedicated single-read 150-cycle Illumina NextSeq 550 flow cell. As for how the authors treated the data: The immunoSEQ output contained only junctional sequences without quality scores, so filtering could not match that applied to full-length reads. Sequences were annotated with PyIR, a Python wrapper for IgBLAST v1.9, using IMGT germline references to assign V/J genes and CDR3. Reads were filtered out if the reads had weak V/J assignments (E-value above 1e-6), no CDR3, stop codons, out-of-frame junctions, or ambiguous translated residues. A V3J clonotype was defined by an identical inferred V gene, J gene, and CDR3 amino acid sequence. To compute the percentage overlap between repertoires, the number of shared unique clonotypes was divided by the size of the smaller repertoire. RTK rarefaction, the Chao1 estimator, and Recon v2.1 estimates of unobserved clonotypes were used to assess repertoire richness. Held by TCRdb, this immuneACCESS table contains in-frame sequences only and omits some clones. Under half of the omission traces to an unresolved V gene where checked; the cause of the rest is unknown. That table supplies the V and J calls and clone size; D and trimming were determined from the DNA. For this sample there are under 600,000 clones; around 80% appear just once. The top ten clones comprise about 12% of the sample.

Here V drops 0 bases and J drops 4 bases, and the junction holds 7 bases not matched to any gene. The CDR3, from cysteine to phenylalanine, totals 16 residues. The kept DNA is CDR3 alone, 48 bases in frame from the first base. Based on the germline V gene, the CDR1 and CDR2 sequences are SGHTA and FQGTGA. The chain couples TRBV7-3 to TRBJ2-3; 7 bases in the middle match TRBD2. The receptor was isolated from a woman between 35 and 50 years old in good health. Some clones in this sample may be carry-over from other donors' samples. Sequencing input: PBMCs. The CDR3: CASSLTAGVGADTQYF. The DNA sequence is as follows: TGTGCCAGCAGCTTAACGGCGGGAGTAGGGGCAGATACGCAGTATTTT.